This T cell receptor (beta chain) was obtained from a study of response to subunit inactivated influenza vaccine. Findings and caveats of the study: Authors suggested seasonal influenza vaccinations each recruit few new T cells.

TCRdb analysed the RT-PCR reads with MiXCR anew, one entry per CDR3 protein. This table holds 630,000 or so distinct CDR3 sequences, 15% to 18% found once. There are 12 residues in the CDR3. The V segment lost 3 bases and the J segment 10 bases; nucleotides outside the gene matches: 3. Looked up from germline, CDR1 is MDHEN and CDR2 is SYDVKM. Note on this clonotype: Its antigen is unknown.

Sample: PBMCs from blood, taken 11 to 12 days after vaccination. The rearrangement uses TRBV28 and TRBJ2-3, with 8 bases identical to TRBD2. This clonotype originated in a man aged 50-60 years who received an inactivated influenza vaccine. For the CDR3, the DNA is TGTGCCAGCAGTTTCCGACTAGCGCCGCAGTATTTT. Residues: CASSFRLAPQYF. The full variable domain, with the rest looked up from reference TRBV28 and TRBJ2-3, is DVKVTQSSRYLVKRTGEKVFLECVQDMDHENMFWYRQDPGLGLRLIYFSYDVKMKEKGDIPEGYSVSREKKERFSLILESASTNQTSMYLCASSFRLAPQYFGPGTRLTVL.